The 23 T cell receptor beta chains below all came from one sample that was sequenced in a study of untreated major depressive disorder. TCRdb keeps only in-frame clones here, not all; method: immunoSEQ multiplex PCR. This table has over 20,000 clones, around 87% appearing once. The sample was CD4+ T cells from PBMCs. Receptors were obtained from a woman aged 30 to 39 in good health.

CDR3 residues: CSARPNTEAFF. CDR3 bases: TGCAGTGCTAGACCAAACACTGAAGCTTTCTTT. This chain connects TRBV20-1 to TRBJ1-1; D call uncertain. In germline, CDR1 is DFQATT, CDR2 SNEGSKA (reference sequence). The CDR3 sequence is 11 residues long. Trimming removed 2 bases at V and 2 bases at J, with 3 bases between.

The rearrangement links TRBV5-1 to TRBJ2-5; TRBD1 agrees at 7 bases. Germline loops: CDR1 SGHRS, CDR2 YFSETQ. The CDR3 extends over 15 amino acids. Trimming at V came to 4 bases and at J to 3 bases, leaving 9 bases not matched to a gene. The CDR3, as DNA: TGCGCCAGCAGCCCGCGGACAGGCCCGAAAGAGACCCAGTACTTC. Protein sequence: CASSPRTGPKETQYF.

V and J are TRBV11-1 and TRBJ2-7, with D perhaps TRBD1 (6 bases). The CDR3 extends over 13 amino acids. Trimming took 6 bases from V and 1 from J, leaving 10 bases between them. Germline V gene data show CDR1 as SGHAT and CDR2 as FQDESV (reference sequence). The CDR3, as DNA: TGTGCCAGCAGTCGGACAGATTCCTACGAGCAGTACTTC. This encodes CASSRTDSYEQYF.

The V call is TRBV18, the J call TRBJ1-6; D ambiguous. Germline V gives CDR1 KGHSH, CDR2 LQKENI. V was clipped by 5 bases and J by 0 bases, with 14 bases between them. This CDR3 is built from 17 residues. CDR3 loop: CASSSDAQSSYNSPLHF. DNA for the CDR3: TGTGCCAGCTCATCGGACGCACAGAGCTCCTATAATTCACCCCTCCACTTT.

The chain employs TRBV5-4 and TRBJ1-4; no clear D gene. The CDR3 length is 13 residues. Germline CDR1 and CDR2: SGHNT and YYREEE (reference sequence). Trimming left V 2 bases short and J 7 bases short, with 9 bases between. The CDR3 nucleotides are TGTGCCAGCAGCTTTAGGTTTAGTGAAAAACTGTTTTTT. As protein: CASSFRFSEKLFF.

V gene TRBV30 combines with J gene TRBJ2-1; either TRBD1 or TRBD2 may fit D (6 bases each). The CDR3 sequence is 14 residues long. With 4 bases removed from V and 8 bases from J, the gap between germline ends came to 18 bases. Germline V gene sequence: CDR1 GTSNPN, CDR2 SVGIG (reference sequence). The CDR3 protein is CAWTRGRAGDEQFF. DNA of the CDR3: TGTGCCTGGACCCGGGGGCGGGCCGGGGATGAGCAGTTCTTC.

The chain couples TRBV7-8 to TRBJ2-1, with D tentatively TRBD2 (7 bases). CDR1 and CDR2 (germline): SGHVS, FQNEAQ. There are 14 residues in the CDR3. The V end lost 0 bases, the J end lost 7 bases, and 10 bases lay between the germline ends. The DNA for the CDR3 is TGTGCCAGCAGCTTAGCGGGGGGGCGGAATGAGCAGTTCTTC. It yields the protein CASSLAGGRNEQFF.

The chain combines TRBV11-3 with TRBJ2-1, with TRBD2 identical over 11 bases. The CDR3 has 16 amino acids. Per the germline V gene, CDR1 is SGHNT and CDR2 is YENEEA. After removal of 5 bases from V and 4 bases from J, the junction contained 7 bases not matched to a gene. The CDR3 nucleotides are TGTGCCAGCAGCAGATCAACTAGCGGGGGTTACAATGAGCAGTTCTTC. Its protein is CASSRSTSGGYNEQFF.

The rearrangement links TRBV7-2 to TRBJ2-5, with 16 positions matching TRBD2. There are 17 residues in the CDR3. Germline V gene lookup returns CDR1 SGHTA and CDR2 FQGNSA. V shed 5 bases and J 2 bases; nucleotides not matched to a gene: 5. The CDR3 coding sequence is TGTGCCAGCAGCGTGGGACTAGCGGGGGGGAGACAAGAGACCCAGTACTTC. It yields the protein CASSVGLAGGRQETQYF.

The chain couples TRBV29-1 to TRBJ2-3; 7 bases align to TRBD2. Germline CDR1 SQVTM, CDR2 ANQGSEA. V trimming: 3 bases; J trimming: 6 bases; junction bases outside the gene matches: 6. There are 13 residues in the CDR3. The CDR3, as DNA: TGCAGCGTTGAGGCAGGGCGGGGGGATACGCAGTATTTT. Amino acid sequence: CSVEAGRGDTQYF.

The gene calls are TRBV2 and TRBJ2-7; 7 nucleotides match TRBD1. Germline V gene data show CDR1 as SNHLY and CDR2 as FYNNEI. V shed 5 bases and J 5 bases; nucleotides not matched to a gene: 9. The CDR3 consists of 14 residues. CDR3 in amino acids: CASSKLTGVDEQYF. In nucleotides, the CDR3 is TGTGCCAGCAGTAAACTCACAGGGGTGGACGAGCAGTACTTC.

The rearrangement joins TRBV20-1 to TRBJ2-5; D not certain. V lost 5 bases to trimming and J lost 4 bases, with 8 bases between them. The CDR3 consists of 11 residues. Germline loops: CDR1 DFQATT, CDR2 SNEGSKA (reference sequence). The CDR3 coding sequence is TGCAGTGCTCTTAATGGAGAGACCCAGTACTTC. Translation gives CSALNGETQYF.

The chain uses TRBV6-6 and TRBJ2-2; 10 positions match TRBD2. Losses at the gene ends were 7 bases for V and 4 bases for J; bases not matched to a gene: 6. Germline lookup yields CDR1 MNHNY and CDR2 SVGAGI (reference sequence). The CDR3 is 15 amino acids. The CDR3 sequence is CASNLAGVSTGELFF. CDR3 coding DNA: TGTGCCAGCAACCTAGCGGGGGTTTCCACCGGGGAGCTGTTTTTT.

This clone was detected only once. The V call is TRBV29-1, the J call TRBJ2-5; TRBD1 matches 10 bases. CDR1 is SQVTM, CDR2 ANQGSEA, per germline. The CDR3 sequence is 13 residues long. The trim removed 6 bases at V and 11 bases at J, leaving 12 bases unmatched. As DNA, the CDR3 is TGCAGCGTCGCCGGGACAGGGGTCGGGGAGCAGTACTTC. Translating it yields CSVAGTGVGEQYF.

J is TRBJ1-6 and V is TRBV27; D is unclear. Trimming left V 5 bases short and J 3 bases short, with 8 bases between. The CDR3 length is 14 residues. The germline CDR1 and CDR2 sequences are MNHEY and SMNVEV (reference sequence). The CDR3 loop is CASSEGNYNSPLHF. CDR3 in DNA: TGTGCCAGCAGTGAAGGGAACTATAATTCACCCCTCCACTTT.

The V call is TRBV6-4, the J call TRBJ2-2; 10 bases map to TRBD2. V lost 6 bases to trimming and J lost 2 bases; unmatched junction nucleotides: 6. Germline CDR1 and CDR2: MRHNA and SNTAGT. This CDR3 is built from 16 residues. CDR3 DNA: TGTGCCAGCAGCGCGATAGCGGGGGGAAACACCGGGGAGCTGTTTTTT. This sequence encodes CASSAIAGGNTGELFF.

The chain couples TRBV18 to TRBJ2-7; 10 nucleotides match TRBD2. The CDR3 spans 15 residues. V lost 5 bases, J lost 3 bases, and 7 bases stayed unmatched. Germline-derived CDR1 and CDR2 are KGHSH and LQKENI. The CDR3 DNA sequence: TGTGCCAGCTCAACCGGACTAGCGGAGTTCTACGAGCAGTACTTC. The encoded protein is CASSTGLAEFYEQYF.

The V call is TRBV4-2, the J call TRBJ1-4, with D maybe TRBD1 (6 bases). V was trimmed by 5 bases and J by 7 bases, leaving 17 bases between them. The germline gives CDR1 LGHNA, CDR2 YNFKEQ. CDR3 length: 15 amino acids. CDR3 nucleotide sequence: TGTGCCAGCAGCACTACAGGGAGGGGGGGTGAAAAACTGTTTTTT. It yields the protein CASSTTGRGGEKLFF.

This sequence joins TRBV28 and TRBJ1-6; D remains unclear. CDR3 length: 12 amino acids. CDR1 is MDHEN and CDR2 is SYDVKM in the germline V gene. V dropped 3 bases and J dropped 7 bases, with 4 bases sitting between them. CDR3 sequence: CASSFRNSPLHF. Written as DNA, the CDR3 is TGTGCCAGCAGTTTCAGGAATTCACCCCTCCACTTT.

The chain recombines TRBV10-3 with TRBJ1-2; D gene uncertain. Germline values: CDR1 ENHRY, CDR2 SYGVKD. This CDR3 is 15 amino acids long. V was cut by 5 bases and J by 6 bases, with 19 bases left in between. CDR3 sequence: CAISPLPQGWDGYTF. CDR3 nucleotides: TGTGCCATCAGTCCTCTTCCCCAAGGGTGGGATGGCTACACCTTC.

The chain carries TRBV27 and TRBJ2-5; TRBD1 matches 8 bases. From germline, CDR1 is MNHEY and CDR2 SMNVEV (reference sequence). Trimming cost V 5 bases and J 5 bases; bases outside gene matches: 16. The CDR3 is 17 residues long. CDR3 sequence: CASSLGTGANPWETQYF. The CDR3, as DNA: TGTGCCAGCAGTCTCGGGACAGGAGCAAATCCGTGGGAGACCCAGTACTTC.

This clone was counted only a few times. This chain's CDR3 is CASSPQGFYYEQYF. In nucleotides, the CDR3 is TGTGCCAGCTCACCCCAGGGCTTTTACTACGAGCAGTACTTC. V gene TRBV18 combines with J gene TRBJ2-7, with D possibly being TRBD1 (5 bases). The germline gives CDR1 KGHSH, CDR2 LQKENI. CDR3 length: 14 residues. Trimming shortened V by 3 bases and J by 3 bases, and 12 bases separated the two germline ends.

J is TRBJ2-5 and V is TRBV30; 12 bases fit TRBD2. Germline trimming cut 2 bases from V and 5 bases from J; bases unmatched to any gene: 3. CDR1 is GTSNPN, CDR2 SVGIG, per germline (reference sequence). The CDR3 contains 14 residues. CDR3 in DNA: TGTGCCTGGAGTCTCGGACTAGCGGGGGAGACCCAGTACTTC. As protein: CAWSLGLAGETQYF.